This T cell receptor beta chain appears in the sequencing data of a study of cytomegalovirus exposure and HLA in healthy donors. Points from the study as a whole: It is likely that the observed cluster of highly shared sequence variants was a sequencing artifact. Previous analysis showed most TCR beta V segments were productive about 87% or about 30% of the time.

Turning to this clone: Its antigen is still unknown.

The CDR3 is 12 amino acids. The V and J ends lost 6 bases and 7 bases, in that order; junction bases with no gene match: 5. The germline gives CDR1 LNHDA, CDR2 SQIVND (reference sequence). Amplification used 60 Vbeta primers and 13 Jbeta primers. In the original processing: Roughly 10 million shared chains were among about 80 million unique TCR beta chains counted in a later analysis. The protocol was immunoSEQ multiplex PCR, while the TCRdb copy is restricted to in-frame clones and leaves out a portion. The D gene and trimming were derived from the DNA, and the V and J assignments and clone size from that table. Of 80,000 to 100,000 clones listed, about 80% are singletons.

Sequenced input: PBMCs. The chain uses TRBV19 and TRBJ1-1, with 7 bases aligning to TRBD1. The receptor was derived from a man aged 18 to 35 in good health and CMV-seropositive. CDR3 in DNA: TGTGCCAGTAGACAGGGGACAAGTGAAGCTTTCTTT. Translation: CASRQGTSEAFF.